These 13 T cell receptor beta chains were all obtained from the same sample, sequenced in a study of CD8 T cells in Susac syndrome. Reverse transcription of roughly 0.5 to 1 ug RNA was carried out with random hexamers. TCRdb passed the immunoSEQ multiplex PCR reads through MiXCR, listing each CDR3 protein once. The table lists some 130,000 distinct CDR3 sequences, about 95% of them singletons. The sequenced sample was CD4+ T cells from PBMCs. Every receptor here comes from a human donor in good health.

The rearrangement links TRBV7-9 to TRBJ2-7; no definite D call. V dropped 1 base and J dropped 6 bases, with 10 bases sitting between them. The CDR3 loop spans 13 amino acids. Per germline, CDR1 SEHNR and CDR2 FQNEAQ (reference sequence). CDR3 region: CASSLERVGEQYF. DNA of the CDR3: TGTGCCAGCAGCTTAGAAAGGGTAGGCGAGCAGTACTTC.

V usage is TRBV7-9 and J usage is TRBJ2-1; a weak D match, TRBD2 (6 bases). The germline CDR1 and CDR2 sequences are SEHNR and FQNEAQ (reference sequence). The V and J ends lost 4 bases and 0 bases respectively, with 10 bases between them. The CDR3 has 15 residues. In DNA, the CDR3 is TGTGCCAGCAGCTCGCGCGGGAACTCCTACAATGAGCAGTTCTTC. It specifies CASSSRGNSYNEQFF.

This rearrangement joins TRBV10-3 to TRBJ1-3; no firm D call. Germline CDR1 and CDR2: ENHRY and SYGVKD. The CDR3 runs to 14 residues. Trimming cost V 7 bases and J 0 bases, with 10 bases left between them. The CDR3 DNA reads as TGTGCCATCACCGCAGTGAGCTCTGGAAACACCATATATTTT. Amino acids: CAITAVSSGNTIYF.

The count of this clonotype is one. The V and J genes are TRBV3-1 and TRBJ2-5; TRBD2 matches at 12 bases. This CDR3 has 17 amino acids. Germline CDR1 LGHDT, CDR2 YNNKEL (reference sequence). Trimming cost V 1 base and J 1 base; bases outside gene matches: 4. The CDR3 sequence is CASSQGRLAGVQETQYF. The CDR3, as DNA: TGTGCCAGCAGCCAAGGTCGACTAGCGGGAGTCCAAGAGACCCAGTACTTC.

This chain links TRBV27 with TRBJ2-7; perhaps TRBD2 as D (6 bases). The CDR3 contains 13 residues. Trimming stripped 2 bases from V and 7 bases from J, with 12 bases between. Germline-derived CDR1 and CDR2 are MNHEY and SMNVEV (reference sequence). CDR3 in amino acids: CASSLQNRGEQYF. The CDR3 DNA is TGTGCCAGCAGTTTACAGAACCGGGGGGAGCAGTACTTC.

This sequence joins TRBV5-6 and TRBJ1-2; a possible D gene is TRBD1 (6 bases). CDR1 and CDR2 from the germline V gene are SGHDT and YYEEEE. The CDR3 runs 15 residues. With 1 base removed from V and 8 bases from J, the gap between germline ends came to 18 bases. CDR3 sequence: CASSLNRVVLLGYTF. CDR3 DNA sequence: TGTGCCAGCAGCTTGAACAGGGTCGTTTTGCTCGGCTACACCTTC.

This chain links TRBV3-1 with TRBJ2-5; TRBD2 agrees at 11 bases. V shed 4 bases and J 13 bases; nucleotides not matched to a gene: 11. The germline V gene has CDR1 LGHDT and CDR2 YNNKEL (reference sequence). The CDR3 runs to 14 residues. The CDR3 here is CASSPRLAGSPLYF. The CDR3, as DNA: TGTGCCAGCAGCCCCCGACTAGCGGGATCCCCATTGTACTTC.

V usage is TRBV5-1 and J usage is TRBJ2-1; 8 bases line up with TRBD1. The ends lost 5 bases at V and 7 bases at J; junction bases unmatched: 5. CDR1 is SGHRS and CDR2 is YFSETQ in the germline V gene. The length of the CDR3 is 13 residues. The CDR3 sequence is CASSGQGGNEQFF. The CDR3 nucleotides read TGCGCCAGCAGTGGACAGGGTGGGAATGAGCAGTTCTTC.

The rearrangement uses TRBV20-1 and TRBJ1-5, with unresolved D. V dropped 0 bases and J dropped 7 bases, with 10 bases sitting between them. Germline V CDR1 and CDR2: DFQATT, SNEGSKA (reference sequence). There are 13 residues in the CDR3. The CDR3 DNA follows: TGCAGTGCTAGAGAGTTGGGCGGCCAGCCCCAGCATTTT. Its translation is CSARELGGQPQHF.

The V call is TRBV15, the J call TRBJ2-2; D is unclear. V was pared by 4 bases and J by 0 bases, with 9 bases between. CDR1 LNHNV and CDR2 YYDKDF come from the germline V gene (reference sequence). The CDR3 length is 15 residues. The CDR3 coding sequence is TGTGCCACCAGCACGGTCTGGCCGAACACCGGGGAGCTGTTTTTT. Translated, it gives CATSTVWPNTGELFF.

This clonotype is a singleton in its sample. The chain combines TRBV12-3 or TRBV12-4 with TRBJ2-5; 14 bases are shared with TRBD2. This CDR3 contains 17 residues. The J segment lost 1 base and the V segment lost 4 bases, leaving 5 bases of the junction unmatched. The chain's CDR3 is CASSSGTSGRPQETQYF. The DNA for the CDR3 is TGTGCCAGCAGTTCCGGGACTAGCGGGAGACCCCAAGAGACCCAGTACTTC.

The J gene is TRBJ1-2, the V gene TRBV5-4; D gene ambiguous. The germline V gene has CDR1 SGHNT and CDR2 YYREEE (reference sequence). The CDR3 is 12 residues long. Trimming removed 2 bases from V and 7 bases from J, with 9 bases in between. The CDR3 spells CASSLGGFGYTF. CDR3 in DNA: TGTGCCAGCAGCTTAGGAGGGTTTGGCTACACCTTC.

The chain combines TRBV5-1 with TRBJ1-1; D uncertain. Per the germline V gene, CDR1 is SGHRS and CDR2 is YFSETQ. The V and J ends lost 0 bases and 3 bases respectively, with 9 bases between them. The CDR3 length is 14 residues. The CDR3 nucleotides are TGCGCCAGCAGCTTGGGACCAACGGACACTGAAGCTTTCTTT. Its translation is CASSLGPTDTEAFF.